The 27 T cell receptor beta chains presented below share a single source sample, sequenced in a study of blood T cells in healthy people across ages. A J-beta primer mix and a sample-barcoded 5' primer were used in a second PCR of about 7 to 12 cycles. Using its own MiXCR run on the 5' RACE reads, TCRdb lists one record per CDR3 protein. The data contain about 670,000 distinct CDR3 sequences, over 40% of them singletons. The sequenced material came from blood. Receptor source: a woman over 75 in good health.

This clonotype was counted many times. Written as DNA, the CDR3 is TGCAGTGCGATCGATGGACAGAACGGGGATCAGACCCAGTACTTC. Residues: CSAIDGQNGDQTQYF. The chain carries TRBV20-1 and TRBJ2-5, with D possibly being TRBD1 (6 bases). The CDR3 extends over 15 amino acids. V lost 6 bases and J lost 6, with 23 bases in between. The V gene's germline CDR1 is DFQATT and CDR2 SNEGSKA (reference sequence).

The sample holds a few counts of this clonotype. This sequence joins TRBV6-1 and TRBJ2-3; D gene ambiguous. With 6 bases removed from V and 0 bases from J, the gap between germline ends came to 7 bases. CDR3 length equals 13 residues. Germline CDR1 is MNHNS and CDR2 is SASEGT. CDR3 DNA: TGTGCCAGCAGGAATCCTAGCACAGATACGCAGTATTTT. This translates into CASRNPSTDTQYF.

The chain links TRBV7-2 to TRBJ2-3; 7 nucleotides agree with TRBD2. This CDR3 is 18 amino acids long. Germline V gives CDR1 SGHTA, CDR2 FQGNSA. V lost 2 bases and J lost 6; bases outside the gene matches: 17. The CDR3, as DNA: TGTGCCAGCAGCTTAATGGGTGCTAGCGGAGCCCCTGGGGATACGCAGTATTTT. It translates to CASSLMGASGAPGDTQYF. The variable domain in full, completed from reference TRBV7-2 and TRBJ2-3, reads GAGVSQSPSNKVTEKGKDVELRCDPISGHTALYWYRQSLGQGLEFLIYFQGNSAPDKSGLPSDRFSAERTGGSVSTLTIQRTQQEDSAVYLCASSLMGASGAPGDTQYFGPGTRLTVL.

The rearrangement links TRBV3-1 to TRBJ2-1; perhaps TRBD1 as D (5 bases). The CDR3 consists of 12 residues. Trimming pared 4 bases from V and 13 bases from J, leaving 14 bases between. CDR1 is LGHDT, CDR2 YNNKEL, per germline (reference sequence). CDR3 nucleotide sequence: TGTGCCAGCAGCCCCCTCTCAGGACATCAGTTCTTC. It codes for CASSPLSGHQFF.

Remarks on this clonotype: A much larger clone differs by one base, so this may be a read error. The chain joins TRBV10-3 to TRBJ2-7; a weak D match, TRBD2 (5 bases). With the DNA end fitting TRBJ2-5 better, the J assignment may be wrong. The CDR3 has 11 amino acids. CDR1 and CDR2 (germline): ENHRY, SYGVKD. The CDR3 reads CVIRDQETQYF. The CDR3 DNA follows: TGTGTCATCCGGGATCAAGAGACCCAGTACTTC.

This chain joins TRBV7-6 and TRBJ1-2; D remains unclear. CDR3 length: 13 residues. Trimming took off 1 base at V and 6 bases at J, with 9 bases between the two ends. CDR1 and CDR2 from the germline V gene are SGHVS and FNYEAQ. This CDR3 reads CASSLDVGHGYTF. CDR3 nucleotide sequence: TGTGCCAGCAGCTTAGATGTAGGGCATGGCTACACCTTC.

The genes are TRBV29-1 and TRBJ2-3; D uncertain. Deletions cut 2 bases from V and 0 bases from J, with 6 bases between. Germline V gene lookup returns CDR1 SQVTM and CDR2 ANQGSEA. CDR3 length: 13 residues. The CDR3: CSVERDSTDTQYF. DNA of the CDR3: TGCAGCGTTGAAAGGGATAGCACAGATACGCAGTATTTT.

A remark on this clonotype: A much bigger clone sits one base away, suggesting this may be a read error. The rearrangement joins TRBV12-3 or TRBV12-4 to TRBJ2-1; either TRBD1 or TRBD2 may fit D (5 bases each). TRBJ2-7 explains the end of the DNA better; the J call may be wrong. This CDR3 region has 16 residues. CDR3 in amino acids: CASSLAGLAAYNEQYF. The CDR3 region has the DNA TGTGCCAGCAGTTTAGCGGGGCTAGCCGCTTACAATGAGCAGTACTTC.

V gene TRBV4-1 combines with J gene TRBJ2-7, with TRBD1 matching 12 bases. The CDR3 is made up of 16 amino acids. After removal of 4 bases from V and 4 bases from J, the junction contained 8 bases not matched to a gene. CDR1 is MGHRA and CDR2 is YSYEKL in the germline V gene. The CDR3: CASSLLGGQGAYEQYF. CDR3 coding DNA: TGCGCCAGCAGCCTTTTGGGGGGACAGGGGGCTTACGAGCAGTACTTC.

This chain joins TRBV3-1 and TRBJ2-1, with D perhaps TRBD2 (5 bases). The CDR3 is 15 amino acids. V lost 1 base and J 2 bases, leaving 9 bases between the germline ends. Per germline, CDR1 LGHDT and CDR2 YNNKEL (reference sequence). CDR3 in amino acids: CASSQGPGAYNEQFF. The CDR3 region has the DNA TGTGCCAGCAGCCAAGGGCCCGGGGCCTACAATGAGCAGTTCTTC.

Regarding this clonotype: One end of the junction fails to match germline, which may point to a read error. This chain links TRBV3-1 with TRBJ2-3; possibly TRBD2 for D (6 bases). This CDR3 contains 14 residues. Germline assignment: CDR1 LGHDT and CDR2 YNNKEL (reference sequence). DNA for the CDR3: TGTGTCAGCAGCCAAGATGCGGGGAGAGATACGCAGTATTTT. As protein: CVSSQDAGRDTQYF.

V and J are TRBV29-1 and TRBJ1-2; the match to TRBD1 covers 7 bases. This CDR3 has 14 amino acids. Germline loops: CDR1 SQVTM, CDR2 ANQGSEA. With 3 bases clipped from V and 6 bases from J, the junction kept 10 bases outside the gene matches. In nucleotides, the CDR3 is TGCAGCGTTGAGCACGGGACAGCTAGTGATGGCTACACCTTC. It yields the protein CSVEHGTASDGYTF.

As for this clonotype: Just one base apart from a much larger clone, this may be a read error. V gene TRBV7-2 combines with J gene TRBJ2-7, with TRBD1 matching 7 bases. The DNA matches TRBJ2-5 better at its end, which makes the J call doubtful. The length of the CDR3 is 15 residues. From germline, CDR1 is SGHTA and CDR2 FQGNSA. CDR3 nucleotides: TGTGCCAACAGCAACCGACAGGGAGTTGTAGAGACCCAGTACTTC. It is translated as CANSNRQGVVETQYF.

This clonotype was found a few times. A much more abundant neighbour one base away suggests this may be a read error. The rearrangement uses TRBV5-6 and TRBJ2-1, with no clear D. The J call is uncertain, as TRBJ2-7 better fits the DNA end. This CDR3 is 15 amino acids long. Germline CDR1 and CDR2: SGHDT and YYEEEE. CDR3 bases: TGTGCCAGCAGCTTGGATCGTCTCTCCAACAATGAGCAGTACTTC. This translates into CASSLDRLSNNEQYF.

CDR3 in amino acids: CASNVVSGAETQYF. The CDR3 bases are TGCGCCAGCAACGTGGTGTCGGGCGCGGAGACCCAGTACTTC. This rearrangement joins TRBV5-1 to TRBJ2-5; D not certain. This CDR3 contains 14 residues. CDR1 and CDR2 from the germline V gene are SGHRS and YFSETQ. V dropped 6 bases and J dropped 5 bases, with 17 bases sitting between them.

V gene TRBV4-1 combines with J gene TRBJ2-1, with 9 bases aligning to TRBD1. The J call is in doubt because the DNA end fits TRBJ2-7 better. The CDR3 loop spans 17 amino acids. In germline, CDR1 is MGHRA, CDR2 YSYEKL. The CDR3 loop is CASSLGQGIGSYNEQYF. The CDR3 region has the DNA TGCGCCAGCAGCCTTGGACAGGGGATAGGATCCTACAATGAGCAGTACTTC.

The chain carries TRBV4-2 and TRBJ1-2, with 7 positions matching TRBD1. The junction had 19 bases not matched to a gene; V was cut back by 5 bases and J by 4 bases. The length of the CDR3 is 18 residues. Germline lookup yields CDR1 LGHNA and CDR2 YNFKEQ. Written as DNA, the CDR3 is TGTGCCAGCAGCTCTTCGTACCCGGACAGGACCTGGGGCTATGGCTACACCTTC. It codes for CASSSSYPDRTWGYGYTF.

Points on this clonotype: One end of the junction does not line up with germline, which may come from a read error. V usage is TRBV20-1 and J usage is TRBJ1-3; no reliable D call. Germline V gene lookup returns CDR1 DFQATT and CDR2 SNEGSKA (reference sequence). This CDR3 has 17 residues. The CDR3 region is CSARAVNGRNSGNTTYF. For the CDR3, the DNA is TGCAGTGCTAGGGCTGTTAATGGACGGAACTCTGGAAACACCACATATTTT.

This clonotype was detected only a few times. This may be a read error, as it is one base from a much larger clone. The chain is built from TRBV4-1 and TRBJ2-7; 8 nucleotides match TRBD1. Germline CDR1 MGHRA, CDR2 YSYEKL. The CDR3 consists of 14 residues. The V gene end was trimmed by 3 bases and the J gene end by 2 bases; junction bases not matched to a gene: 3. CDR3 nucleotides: TGCGCCAGCAGCCAGACAGGGGTAACCTACGAGCAGTACTTC. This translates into CASSQTGVTYEQYF.

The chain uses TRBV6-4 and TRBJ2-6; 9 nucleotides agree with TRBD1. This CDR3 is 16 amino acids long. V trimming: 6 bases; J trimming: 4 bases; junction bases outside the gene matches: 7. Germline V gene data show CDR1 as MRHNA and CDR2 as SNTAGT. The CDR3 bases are TGTGCCAGCAGCCGGGGACAGGGAACAGGGGCCAACGTCCTGACTTTC. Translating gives CASSRGQGTGANVLTF.

CDR3: CASSLPSGPTRNTQYF. CDR3 coding DNA: TGTGCCAGCAGTCTCCCTAGCGGGCCCACCCGTAATACGCAGTATTTT. The chain carries TRBV12-3 or TRBV12-4 and TRBJ2-3; TRBD2 agrees at 8 bases. The CDR3 sequence is 16 residues long. The ends lost 5 bases at V and 7 bases at J; junction bases unmatched: 14.

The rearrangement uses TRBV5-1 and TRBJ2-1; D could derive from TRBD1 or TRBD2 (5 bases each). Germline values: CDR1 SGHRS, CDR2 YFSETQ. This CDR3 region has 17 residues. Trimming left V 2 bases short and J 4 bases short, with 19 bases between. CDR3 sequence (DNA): TGCGCCAGCAGCTTTGGGGGTAGCCAAACCACATACAATGAGCAGTTCTTC. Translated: CASSFGGSQTTYNEQFF.

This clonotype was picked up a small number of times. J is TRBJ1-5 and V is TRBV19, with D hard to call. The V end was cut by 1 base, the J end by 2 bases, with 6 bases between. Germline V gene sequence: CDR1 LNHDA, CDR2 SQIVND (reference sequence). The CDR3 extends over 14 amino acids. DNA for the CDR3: TGTGCCAGTAGTATAGCCCACCGCAATCAGCCCCAGCATTTT. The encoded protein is CASSIAHRNQPQHF.

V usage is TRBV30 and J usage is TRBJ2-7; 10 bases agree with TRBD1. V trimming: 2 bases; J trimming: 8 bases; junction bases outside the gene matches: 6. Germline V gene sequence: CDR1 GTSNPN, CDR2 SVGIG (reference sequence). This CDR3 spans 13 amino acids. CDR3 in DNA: TGTGCCTGGAGTCAACGGACAGGGGGGAAGCAGTACTTC. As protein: CAWSQRTGGKQYF. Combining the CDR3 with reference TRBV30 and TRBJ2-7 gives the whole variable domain SQTIHQWPATLVQPVGSPLSLECTVEGTSNPNLYWYRQAAGRGLQLLFYSVGIGQISSEVPQNLSASRPQDRQFILSSKKLLLSDSGFYLCAWSQRTGGKQYFGPGTRLTVT.

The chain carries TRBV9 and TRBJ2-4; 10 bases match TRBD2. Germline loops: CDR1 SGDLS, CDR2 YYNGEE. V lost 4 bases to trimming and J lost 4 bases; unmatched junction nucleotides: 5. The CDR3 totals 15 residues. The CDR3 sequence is CASSPGLAEKNIQYF. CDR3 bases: TGTGCCAGCAGCCCCGGACTAGCGGAAAAAAACATTCAGTACTTC. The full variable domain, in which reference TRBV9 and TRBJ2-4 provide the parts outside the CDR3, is DSGVTQTPKHLITATGQRVTLRCSPRSGDLSVYWYQQSLDQGLQFLIQYYNGEERAKGNILERFSAQQFPDLHSELNLSSLELGDSALYFCASSPGLAEKNIQYFGAGTRLSVL.

The CDR3 spells CAISLGGTDTQYF. The CDR3 DNA reads as TGTGCCATCAGCTTGGGGGGCACAGATACGCAGTATTTT. The chain joins TRBV10-3 to TRBJ2-3; TRBD1 or TRBD2 may be the D gene (5 bases each). This CDR3 is built from 13 residues. V dropped 6 bases and J dropped 1 base, with 8 bases sitting between them. CDR1 is ENHRY, CDR2 SYGVKD, per germline.

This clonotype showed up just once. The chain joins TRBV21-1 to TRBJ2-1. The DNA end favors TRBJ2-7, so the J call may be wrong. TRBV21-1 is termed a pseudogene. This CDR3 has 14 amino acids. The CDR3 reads CASSTSPCYNEQYF. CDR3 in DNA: TGTGCCAGCAGCACAAGCCCCTGCTACAATGAGCAGTACTTC.